Included here is one TCR beta chain sequence, with context. The antigen is undetermined. Deep was the level at which the assay was run. The protocol was immunoSEQ multiplex PCR, while the TCRdb copy is restricted to in-frame clones and leaves out a portion. The table records under 750,000 clones, approximately 72% of them present only once. The sample is drawn from a study of shared clonotypes between healthy human individuals. Whole-study results and caveats: Relative to memory subsets, naive subsets generally showed larger estimated richness.

There are 16 residues in the CDR3. The J segment lost 0 bases and the V segment lost 6 bases, leaving 8 bases of the junction unmatched. CDR1 is LNHDA and CDR2 is SQIVND in the germline V gene (reference sequence). This TCR came from a woman aged 25 to 39 in good health. The gene calls are TRBV19 and TRBJ1-3; 7 bases match TRBD1. The sequencing input was memory CD4+ T cells sorted from blood. Subset noted: CD45RA-negative fraction. As DNA, the CDR3 is TGTGCCAGTAGCAAGGGACAGTTCTCCTCTGGAAACACCATATATTTT. It specifies CASSKGQFSSGNTIYF.